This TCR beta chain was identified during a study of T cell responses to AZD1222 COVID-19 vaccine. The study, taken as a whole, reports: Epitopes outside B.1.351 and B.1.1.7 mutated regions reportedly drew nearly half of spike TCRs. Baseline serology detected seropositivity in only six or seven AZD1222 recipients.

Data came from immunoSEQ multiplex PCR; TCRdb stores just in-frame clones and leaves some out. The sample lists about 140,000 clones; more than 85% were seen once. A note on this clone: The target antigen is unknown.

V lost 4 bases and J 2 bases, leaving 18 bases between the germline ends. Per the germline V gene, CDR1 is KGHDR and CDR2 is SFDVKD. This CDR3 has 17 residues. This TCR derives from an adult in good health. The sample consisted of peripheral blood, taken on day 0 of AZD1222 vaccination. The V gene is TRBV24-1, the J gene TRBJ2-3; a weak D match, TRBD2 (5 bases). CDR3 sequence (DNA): TGTGCCACCAGTGACCCAGCCGGGGTCCAGTACACAGATACGCAGTATTTT. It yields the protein CATSDPAGVQYTDTQYF.